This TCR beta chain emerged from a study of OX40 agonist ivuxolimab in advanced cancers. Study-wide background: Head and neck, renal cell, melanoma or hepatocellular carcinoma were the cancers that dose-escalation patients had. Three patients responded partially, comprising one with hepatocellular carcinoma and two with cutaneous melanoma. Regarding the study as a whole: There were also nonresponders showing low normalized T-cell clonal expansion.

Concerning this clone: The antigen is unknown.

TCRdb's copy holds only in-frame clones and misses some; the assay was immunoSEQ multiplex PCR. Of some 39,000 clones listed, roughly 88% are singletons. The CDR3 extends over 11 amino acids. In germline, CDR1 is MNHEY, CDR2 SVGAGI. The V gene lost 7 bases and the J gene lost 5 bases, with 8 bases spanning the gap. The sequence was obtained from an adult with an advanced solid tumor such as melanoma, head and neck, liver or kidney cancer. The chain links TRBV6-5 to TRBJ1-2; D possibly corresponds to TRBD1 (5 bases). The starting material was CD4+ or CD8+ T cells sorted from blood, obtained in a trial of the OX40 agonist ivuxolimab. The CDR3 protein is CASTREYGYTF. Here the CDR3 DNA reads TGTGCCAGCACCAGGGAGTATGGCTACACCTTC.